The 8 T cell receptor beta chains given below trace back to one sample, sequenced in a study of blood T cell repertoires in COVID-19. Libraries were prepared by immunoSEQ multiplex PCR; TCRdb keeps only in-frame clonotypes and omits some of them. The sample has about 260,000 clones, 85% seen once. The specimen sequenced was peripheral blood. The receptors originated from a human donor in a cohort sampled during active COVID-19.

This clone was detected once. The chain links TRBV5-4 to TRBJ1-2; TRBD1 agrees at 7 bases. This CDR3 spans 14 amino acids. V shed 0 bases, J shed 4 bases, and the junction held 3 bases outside the gene matches. Germline CDR1 reads SGHNT; CDR2 reads YYREEE (reference sequence). The CDR3 reads CASSLEAGGYGYTF. The CDR3 nucleotides are TGTGCCAGCAGCTTGGAAGCAGGGGGCTATGGCTACACCTTC.

The rearrangement uses TRBV9 and TRBJ1-3; D is possibly TRBD1 (6 bases). Looked up from germline, CDR1 is SGDLS and CDR2 is YYNGEE. V shed 2 bases and J shed 2 bases, with 11 bases lying between them. This CDR3 is built from 15 residues. CDR3 protein: CASSVIPGAGNTIYF. CDR3 nucleotide sequence: TGTGCCAGCAGCGTCATTCCAGGGGCTGGAAACACCATATATTTT.

CDR3 amino acids: CAWSRVPGNPQHF. CDR3 in DNA: TGTGCCTGGAGTAGGGTTCCCGGGAATCCCCAGCATTTT. This chain joins TRBV30 and TRBJ1-5; D is unresolved. Germline CDR1 is GTSNPN and CDR2 is SVGIG (reference sequence). The CDR3 totals 13 residues. Trimming took off 2 bases at V and 10 bases at J, with 15 bases between the two ends.

This clone was detected only once. V gene TRBV4-3 combines with J gene TRBJ2-1; 8 bases are shared with TRBD2. There are 16 residues in the CDR3. J was trimmed by 9 bases and V by 0 bases; bases with no gene match: 10. From germline, CDR1 is LGHNA and CDR2 YSLEER. CDR3 nucleotide sequence: TGCGCCAGCAGCCAAGATCCGAGCGGGAGCTTCCGTGAGCAGTTCTTC. Translating it yields CASSQDPSGSFREQFF.

V gene TRBV12-3 or TRBV12-4 combines with J gene TRBJ2-7; D ambiguous. V lost 1 base and J 6 bases, leaving 10 bases between the germline ends. This CDR3 has 13 amino acids. The CDR3 coding sequence is TGTGCCAGCAGTTTAGGTACCTCGGGCGAGCAGTACTTC. Translated: CASSLGTSGEQYF.

The chain couples TRBV6-5 to TRBJ2-7; TRBD1 agrees at 9 bases. The germline V gene encodes CDR1 MNHEY and CDR2 SVGAGI. Trimming took 2 bases from V and 3 from J; bases not matched to a gene: 8. This CDR3 has 16 residues. CDR3 nucleotide sequence: TGTGCCAGCAGTTACGGACCCGGGACAGGGATCTACGAGCAGTACTTC. Protein product: CASSYGPGTGIYEQYF.

This chain joins TRBV21-1 and TRBJ1-3. TRBV21-1 counts as a pseudogene. This CDR3 is built from 16 residues. The chain's CDR3 is CASSKAGERGRDTIYF. DNA of the CDR3: TGTGCCAGCAGCAAAGCGGGGGAGCGGGGTAGAGACACCATATATTTT.

The chain recombines TRBV28 with TRBJ1-3, with 8 bases aligning to TRBD1. The CDR3 sequence is 16 residues long. The J segment lost 2 bases and the V segment lost 6 bases, leaving 9 bases of the junction unmatched. Germline-derived CDR1 and CDR2 are MDHEN and SYDVKM. The CDR3 nucleotides read TGTGCCAGCAGACCCCCGGACAGGGAAGCTGGAAACACCATATATTTT. This gives the protein CASRPPDREAGNTIYF.